This entry concerns a single T cell receptor (beta chain). Its specificity is unknown. Trimming pared 4 bases from V and 5 bases from J, leaving 13 bases between. The CDR3 length is 13 residues. Germline V gene data show CDR1 as SGHNT and CDR2 as YYREEE (reference sequence). Clones were read by immunoSEQ multiplex PCR, and TCRdb kept only the in-frame ones, dropping some. Of 36,000 or so clones in the sample, about 78% were seen once. The entry originates in a study of OX40 agonist ivuxolimab in advanced cancers. Turning to the study itself: Treatment received earlier with anti-PD-1, anti-PD-L1 or anti-CTLA-4 agents was allowed, and 40% had some.

Study-wide findings and caveats: Antigen targets of the expanded peripheral T cells went undetermined. Some patients who did not respond also had low normalized T-cell clonal expansion. CD4+ and CD8+ blood T cells expanded clonally by week 6 at 0.1 to 3.0 mg/kg.

The clonotype originates from an adult with an advanced solid tumor such as melanoma, head and neck, liver or kidney cancer. The rearrangement uses TRBV5-4 and TRBJ2-7; D not resolved. Sequenced here: CD4+ or CD8+ T cells sorted from blood, sampled in a trial of the OX40 agonist ivuxolimab. CDR3 loop: CASSPKGRHEQYF. The CDR3 nucleotides are TGTGCCAGCAGCCCTAAGGGTCGCCACGAGCAGTACTTC.